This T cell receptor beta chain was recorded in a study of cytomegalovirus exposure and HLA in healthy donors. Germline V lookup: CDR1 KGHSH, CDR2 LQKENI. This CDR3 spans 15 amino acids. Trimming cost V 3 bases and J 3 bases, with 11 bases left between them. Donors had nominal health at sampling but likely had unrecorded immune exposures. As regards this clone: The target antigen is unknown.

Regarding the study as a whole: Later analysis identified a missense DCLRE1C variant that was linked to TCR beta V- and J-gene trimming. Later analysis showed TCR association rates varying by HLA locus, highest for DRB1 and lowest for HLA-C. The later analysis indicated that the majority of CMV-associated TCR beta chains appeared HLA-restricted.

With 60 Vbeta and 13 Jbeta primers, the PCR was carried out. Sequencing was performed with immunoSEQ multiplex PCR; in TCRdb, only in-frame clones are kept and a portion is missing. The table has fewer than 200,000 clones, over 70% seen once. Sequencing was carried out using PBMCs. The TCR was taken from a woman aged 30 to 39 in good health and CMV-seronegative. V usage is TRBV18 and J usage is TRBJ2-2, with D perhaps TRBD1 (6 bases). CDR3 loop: CASSPMAGDTGELFF. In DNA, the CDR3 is TGTGCCAGCTCACCGATGGCAGGGGACACCGGGGAGCTGTTTTTT.